Below are 13 T cell receptor beta chains sequenced from a single sample in a study of blood T cell repertoires in COVID-19. The assay was immunoSEQ multiplex PCR, and TCRdb's table has in-frame clones only and misses some. The table records about 99,000 clones, roughly 84% of them present only once. The source material was peripheral blood. The origin of the receptors is a man between 65 and 85 years old with active or convalescent COVID-19.

The chain is built from TRBV5-1 and TRBJ1-1, with TRBD1 matching 10 bases. Per germline, CDR1 SGHRS and CDR2 YFSETQ. CDR3 length equals 14 residues. Unmatched junction bases numbered 6, after V lost 6 bases and J lost 4 bases. As DNA, the CDR3 is TGCGCCAGCAACCAGGGACAGGGGACCACTGAAGCTTTCTTT. It is translated as CASNQGQGTTEAFF.

This rearrangement joins TRBV18 to TRBJ1-1; no clear D. This CDR3 region has 13 residues. Trimming shortened V by 1 base and J by 1 base, and 4 bases separated the two germline ends. The germline V gene has CDR1 KGHSH and CDR2 LQKENI. The CDR3 here is CASSPRANTEAFF. The CDR3, as DNA: TGTGCCAGCTCACCACGGGCGAACACTGAAGCTTTCTTT.

The chain has TRBV12-3 or TRBV12-4 and TRBJ1-2; D perhaps matches TRBD1 (5 bases). V lost 2 bases to trimming and J lost 6 bases, with 10 bases between them. The CDR3 runs 13 residues. For the CDR3, the DNA is TGTGCCAGCAGTTTAATGGGGCGTGATGGCTACACCTTC. It specifies CASSLMGRDGYTF.

The chain joins TRBV15 to TRBJ2-7; 9 nucleotides match TRBD1. Germline CDR1 and CDR2: LNHNV and YYDKDF (reference sequence). V dropped 3 bases and J dropped 5; count of bases not matched to a gene: 8. The CDR3 runs 15 residues. CDR3 DNA sequence: TGTGCCACCAGCAGGAACCCCGGGACAGGGAACGAGCAGTACTTC. Amino acid sequence: CATSRNPGTGNEQYF.

A remark on this clone: The sample has other DNA sequences that encode this CDR3 too. J is TRBJ1-1 and V is TRBV7-3; 7 bases agree with TRBD1. The CDR3 has 14 residues. V lost 5 bases, J lost 4 bases, and 7 bases stayed unmatched. Germline CDR1 SGHTA, CDR2 FQGTGA. The DNA of the CDR3 is TGTGCCAGCAGCCAGGGACAGTCAAGCACTGAAGCTTTCTTT. Residues: CASSQGQSSTEAFF.

V and J are TRBV29-1 and TRBJ1-1; D ambiguous. Trimming shortened V by 6 bases and J by 0 bases, and 8 bases separated the two germline ends. CDR3 length: 12 residues. The V gene's germline CDR1 is SQVTM and CDR2 ANQGSEA. In DNA form, the CDR3 reads TGCAGCGTAGTGGGAGTGAACACTGAAGCTTTCTTT. Translation gives CSVVGVNTEAFF.

The chain has TRBV11-2 and TRBJ2-1; 8 bases are shared with TRBD2. Germline V lookup: CDR1 SGHAT, CDR2 FQNNGV. This CDR3 region has 16 residues. V shed 3 bases, J shed 0 bases, and the junction held 4 bases outside the gene matches. DNA for the CDR3: TGTGCCAGCAGCTTCAACGGGGGGGGCTCCTACAATGAGCAGTTCTTC. It specifies CASSFNGGGSYNEQFF. The entire variable domain, with the rest obtained from reference TRBV11-2 and TRBJ2-1, is as follows: EAGVAQSPRYKIIEKRQSVAFWCNPISGHATLYWYQQILGQGPKLLIQFQNNGVVDDSQLPKDRFSAERLKGVDSTLKIQPAKLEDSAVYLCASSFNGGGSYNEQFFGPGTRLTVL.

This clone was observed a handful of times. The chain is built from TRBV6-5 and TRBJ2-3, with 9 bases identical to TRBD2. V was pared by 7 bases and J by 4 bases, with 6 bases of the junction left unmatched. The CDR3 loop spans 14 amino acids. Germline V gene lookup returns CDR1 MNHEY and CDR2 SVGAGI. The CDR3 region has the DNA TGTGCCAGCAAGAGGCGGGGGGGCCCAGATACGCAGTATTTT. Residues: CASKRRGGPDTQYF.

Of note for this clone: The same CDR3 also results from other DNA sequences found in this sample. The J gene is TRBJ1-1, the V gene TRBV29-1; 8 bases align to TRBD1. CDR3 size: 12 residues. The J segment lost 1 base and the V segment lost 7 bases, leaving 2 bases of the junction unmatched. The germline V gene has CDR1 SQVTM and CDR2 ANQGSEA. The CDR3 DNA reads as TGCAGCGGAGGGACAGGGAACACTGAAGCTTTCTTT. It codes for CSGGTGNTEAFF. The whole variable domain, remainder taken from reference TRBV29-1 and TRBJ1-1, is SAVISQKPSRDICQRGTSLTIQCQVDSQVTMMFWYRQQPGQSLTLIATANQGSEATYESGFVIDKFPISRPNLTFSTLTVSNMSPEDSSIYLCSGGTGNTEAFFGQGTRLTVV.

The rearrangement links TRBV5-1 to TRBJ2-2; 9 positions match TRBD2. V shed 4 bases, J shed 0 bases, and the junction held 1 base outside the gene matches. The CDR3 runs 15 residues. Germline V lookup: CDR1 SGHRS, CDR2 YFSETQ. The CDR3 nucleotides read TGCGCCAGCAGCGAGCGGGGGGCGAACACCGGGGAGCTGTTTTTT. Its translation: CASSERGANTGELFF.

The V call is TRBV3-1 (or the pseudogene TRBV3-2), the J call TRBJ1-2; 9 bases are shared with TRBD1. V lost 4 bases to trimming and J lost 6 bases; unmatched junction nucleotides: 9. CDR1 is LGHDT, CDR2 YNNKEL, per germline (reference sequence). The CDR3 spans 15 residues. The CDR3 loop is CASSPPIRTGDGYTF. The CDR3 coding sequence is TGTGCCAGCAGCCCCCCAATCCGGACAGGGGATGGCTACACCTTC.

Only one count was recorded for this clone. DNA for the CDR3: TGTGCCAGCATAGCCCTTCGGGGGCAGGGGGTTAGAGGCTACACCTTC. This encodes CASIALRGQGVRGYTF. The chain links TRBV28 to TRBJ1-2; 7 bases are a match to TRBD1. From germline, CDR1 is MDHEN and CDR2 SYDVKM. V lost 7 bases to trimming and J lost 8 bases; unmatched junction nucleotides: 19. The CDR3 runs 16 residues.

V and J are TRBV29-1 and TRBJ2-7, with D maybe TRBD1 (6 bases). Germline CDR1 SQVTM, CDR2 ANQGSEA. Trimming removed 5 bases at V and 2 bases at J, with 10 bases between. This CDR3 is 12 amino acids long. The CDR3 protein is CSVRTDTYEQYF. CDR3 nucleotide sequence: TGCAGCGTTAGGACAGACACCTACGAGCAGTACTTC.